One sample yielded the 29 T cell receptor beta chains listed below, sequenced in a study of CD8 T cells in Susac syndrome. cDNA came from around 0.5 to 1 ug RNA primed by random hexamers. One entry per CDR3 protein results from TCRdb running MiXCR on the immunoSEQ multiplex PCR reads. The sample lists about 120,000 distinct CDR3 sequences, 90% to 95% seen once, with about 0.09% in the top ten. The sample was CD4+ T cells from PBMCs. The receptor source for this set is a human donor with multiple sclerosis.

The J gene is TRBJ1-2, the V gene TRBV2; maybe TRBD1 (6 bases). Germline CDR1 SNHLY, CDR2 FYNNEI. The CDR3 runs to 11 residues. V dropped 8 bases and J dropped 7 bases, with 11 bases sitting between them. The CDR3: CASLLGGGYTF. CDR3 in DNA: TGTGCCAGCCTTCTAGGGGGTGGCTACACCTTC.

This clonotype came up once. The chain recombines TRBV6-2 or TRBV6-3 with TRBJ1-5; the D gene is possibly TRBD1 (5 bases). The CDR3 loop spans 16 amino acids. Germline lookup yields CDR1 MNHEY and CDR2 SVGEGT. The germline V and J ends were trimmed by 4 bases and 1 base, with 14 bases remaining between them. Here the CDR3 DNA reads TGTGCCAGCAGTTCCACGGGACGCCGAAGCAATCAGCCCCAGCATTTT. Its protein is CASSSTGRRSNQPQHF.

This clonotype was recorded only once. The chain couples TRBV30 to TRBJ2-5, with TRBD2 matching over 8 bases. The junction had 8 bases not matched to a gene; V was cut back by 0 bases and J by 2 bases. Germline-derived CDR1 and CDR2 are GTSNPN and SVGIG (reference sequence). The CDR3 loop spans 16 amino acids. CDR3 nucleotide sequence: TGTGCCTGGAGTGTCGGGGCTAGCGGGTATCAAGAGACCCAGTACTTC. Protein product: CAWSVGASGYQETQYF.

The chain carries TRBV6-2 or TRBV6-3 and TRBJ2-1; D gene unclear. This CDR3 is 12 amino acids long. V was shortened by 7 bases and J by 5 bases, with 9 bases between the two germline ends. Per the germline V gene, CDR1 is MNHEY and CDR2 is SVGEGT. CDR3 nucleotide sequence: TGTGCCAGCACCGATACCAACAATGAGCAGTTCTTC. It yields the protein CASTDTNNEQFF.

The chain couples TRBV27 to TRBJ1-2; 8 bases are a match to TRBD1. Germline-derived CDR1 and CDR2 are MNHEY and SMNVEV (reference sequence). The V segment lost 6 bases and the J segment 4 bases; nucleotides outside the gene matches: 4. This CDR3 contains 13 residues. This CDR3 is CASSSDRVYGYTF. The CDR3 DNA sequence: TGTGCCAGCAGCTCGGACAGGGTCTATGGCTACACCTTC.

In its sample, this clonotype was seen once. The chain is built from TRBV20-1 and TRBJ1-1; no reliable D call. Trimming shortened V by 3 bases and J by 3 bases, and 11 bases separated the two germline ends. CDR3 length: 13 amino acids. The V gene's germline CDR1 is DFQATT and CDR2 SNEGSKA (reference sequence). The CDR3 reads CSASGRLDTEAFF. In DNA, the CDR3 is TGCAGTGCTAGCGGACGGCTAGACACTGAAGCTTTCTTT.

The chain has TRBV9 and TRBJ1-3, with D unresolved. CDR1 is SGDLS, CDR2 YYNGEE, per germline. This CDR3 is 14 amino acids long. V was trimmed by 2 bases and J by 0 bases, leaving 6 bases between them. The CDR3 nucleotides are TGTGCCAGCAGCGTGGGCTTCTCTGGAAACACCATATATTTT. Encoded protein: CASSVGFSGNTIYF.

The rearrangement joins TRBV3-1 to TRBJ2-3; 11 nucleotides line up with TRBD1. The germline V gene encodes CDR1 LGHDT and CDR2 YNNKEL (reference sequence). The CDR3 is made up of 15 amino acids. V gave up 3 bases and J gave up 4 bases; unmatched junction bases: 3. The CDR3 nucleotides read TGTGCCAGCAGCCACCGGGACAGGGGGTCAGATACGCAGTATTTT. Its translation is CASSHRDRGSDTQYF.

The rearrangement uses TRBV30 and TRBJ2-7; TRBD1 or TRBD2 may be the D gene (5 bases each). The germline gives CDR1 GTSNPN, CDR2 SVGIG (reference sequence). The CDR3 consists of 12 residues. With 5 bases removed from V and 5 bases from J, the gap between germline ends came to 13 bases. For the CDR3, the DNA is TGTGCCTGGGGGGGAAGGTATAACGAGCAGTACTTC. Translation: CAWGGRYNEQYF.

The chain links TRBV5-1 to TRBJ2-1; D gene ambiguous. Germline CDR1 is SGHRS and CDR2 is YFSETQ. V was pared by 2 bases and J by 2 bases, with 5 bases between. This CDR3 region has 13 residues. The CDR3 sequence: CASSFVPYNEQFF. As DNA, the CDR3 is TGCGCCAGCAGCTTTGTCCCCTACAATGAGCAGTTCTTC.

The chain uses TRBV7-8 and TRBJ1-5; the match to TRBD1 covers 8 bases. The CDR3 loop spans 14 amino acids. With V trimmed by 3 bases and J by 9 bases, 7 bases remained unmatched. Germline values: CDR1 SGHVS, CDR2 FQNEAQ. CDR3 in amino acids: CASSFSTGTGPQHF. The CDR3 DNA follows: TGTGCCAGCAGCTTCTCGACAGGGACAGGGCCCCAGCATTTT.

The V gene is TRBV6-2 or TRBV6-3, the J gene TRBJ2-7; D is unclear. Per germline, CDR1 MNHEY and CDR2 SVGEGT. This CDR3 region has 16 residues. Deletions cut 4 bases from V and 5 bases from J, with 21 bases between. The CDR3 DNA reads TGTGCCAGCAGTTTAGCCCCTACAGTCCCCGAAAACGAGCAGTACTTC. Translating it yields CASSLAPTVPENEQYF.

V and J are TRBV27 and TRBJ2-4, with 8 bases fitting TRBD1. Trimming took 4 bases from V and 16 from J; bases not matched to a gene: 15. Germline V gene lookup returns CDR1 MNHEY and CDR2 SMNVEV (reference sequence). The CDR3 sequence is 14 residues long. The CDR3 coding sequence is TGTGCCAGCAGTTCCGGGACAGGCGAAAATCCACGATACTTC. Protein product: CASSSGTGENPRYF.

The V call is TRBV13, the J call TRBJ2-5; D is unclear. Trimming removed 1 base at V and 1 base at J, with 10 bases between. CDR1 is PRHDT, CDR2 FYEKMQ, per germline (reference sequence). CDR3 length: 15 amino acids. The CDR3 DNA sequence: TGTGCCAGCAGCTTAGATGTGGACGGCCAAGAGACCCAGTACTTC. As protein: CASSLDVDGQETQYF. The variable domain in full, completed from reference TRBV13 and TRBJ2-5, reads AAGVIQSPRHLIKEKRETATLKCYPIPRHDTVYWYQQGPGQDPQFLISFYEKMQSDKGSIPDRFSAQQFSDYHSELNMSSLELGDSALYFCASSLDVDGQETQYFGPGTRLLVL.

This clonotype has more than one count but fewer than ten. The CDR3 bases are TGTGCCACCAGGTCGGACAGGACTACCTACGAGCAGTACTTC. Residues: CATRSDRTTYEQYF. The J gene is TRBJ2-7, the V gene TRBV15, with a tentative D call TRBD1 (7 bases). The CDR3 covers 14 residues. V shed 6 bases and J shed 2 bases, with 14 bases lying between them. In germline, CDR1 is LNHNV, CDR2 YYDKDF (reference sequence).

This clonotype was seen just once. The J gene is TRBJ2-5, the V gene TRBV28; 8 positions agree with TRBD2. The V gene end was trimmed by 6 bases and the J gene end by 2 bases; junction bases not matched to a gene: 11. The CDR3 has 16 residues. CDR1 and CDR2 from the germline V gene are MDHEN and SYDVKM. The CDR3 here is CASSWGRGARQETQYF. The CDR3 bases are TGTGCCAGCAGCTGGGGGCGGGGGGCCAGACAAGAGACCCAGTACTTC.

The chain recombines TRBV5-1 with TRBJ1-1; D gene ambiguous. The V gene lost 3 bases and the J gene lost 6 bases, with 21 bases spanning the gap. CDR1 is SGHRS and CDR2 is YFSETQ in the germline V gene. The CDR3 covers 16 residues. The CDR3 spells CASSSQPSADGSEAFF. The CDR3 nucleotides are TGCGCCAGCAGCTCCCAACCTTCAGCGGATGGTTCTGAAGCTTTCTTT.

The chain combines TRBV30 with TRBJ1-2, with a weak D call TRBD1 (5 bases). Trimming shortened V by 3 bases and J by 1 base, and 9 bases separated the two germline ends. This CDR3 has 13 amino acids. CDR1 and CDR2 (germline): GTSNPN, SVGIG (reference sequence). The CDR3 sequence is CAWSRDGNYGYTF. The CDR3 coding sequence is TGTGCCTGGAGCCGGGACGGTAACTATGGCTACACCTTC.

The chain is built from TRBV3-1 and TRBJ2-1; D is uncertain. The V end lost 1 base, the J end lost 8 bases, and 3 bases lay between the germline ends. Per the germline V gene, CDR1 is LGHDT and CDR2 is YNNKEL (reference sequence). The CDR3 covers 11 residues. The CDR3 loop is CASSQGYEQFF. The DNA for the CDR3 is TGTGCCAGCAGCCAAGGGTATGAGCAGTTCTTC.

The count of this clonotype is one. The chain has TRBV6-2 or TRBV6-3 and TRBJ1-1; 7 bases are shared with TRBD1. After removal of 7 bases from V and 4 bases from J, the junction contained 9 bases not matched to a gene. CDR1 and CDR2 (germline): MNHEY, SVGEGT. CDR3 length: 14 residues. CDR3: CASTRTGVLTEAFF. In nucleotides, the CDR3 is TGTGCCAGCACTCGTACAGGGGTTCTCACTGAAGCTTTCTTT.

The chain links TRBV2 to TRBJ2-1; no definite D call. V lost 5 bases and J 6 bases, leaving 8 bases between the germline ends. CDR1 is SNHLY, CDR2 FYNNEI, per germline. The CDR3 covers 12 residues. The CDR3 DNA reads TGTGCCAGCAGTTCCAATACCAATGAGCAGTTCTTC. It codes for CASSSNTNEQFF.

CDR3 in DNA: TGTGCCAGCAGCGCCCAGCGCCACAATGAGCAGTTCTTC. Protein sequence: CASSAQRHNEQFF. The genes are TRBV7-3 and TRBJ2-1; D gene ambiguous. V was pared by 5 bases and J by 5 bases, with 10 bases between. Germline loops: CDR1 SGHTA, CDR2 FQGTGA. The CDR3 length is 13 residues.

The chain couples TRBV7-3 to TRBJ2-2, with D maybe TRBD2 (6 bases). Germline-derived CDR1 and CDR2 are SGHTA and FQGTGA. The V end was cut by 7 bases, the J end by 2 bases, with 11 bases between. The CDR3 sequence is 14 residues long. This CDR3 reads CASTPGANTGELFF. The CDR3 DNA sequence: TGTGCCAGCACCCCGGGAGCAAACACCGGGGAGCTGTTTTTT.

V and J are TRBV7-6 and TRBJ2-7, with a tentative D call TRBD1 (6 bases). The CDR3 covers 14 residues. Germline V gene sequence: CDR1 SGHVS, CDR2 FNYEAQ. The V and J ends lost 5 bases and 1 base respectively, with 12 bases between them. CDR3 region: CASSPNDRSYEQYF. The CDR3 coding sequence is TGTGCCAGCAGCCCAAACGACAGGTCCTACGAGCAGTACTTC.

The CDR3 here is CASTPLGAQYF. The CDR3 region has the DNA TGTGCCAGCACCCCGCTGGGGGCCCAGTACTTC. The chain couples TRBV2 to TRBJ2-5; either TRBD1 or TRBD2 may fit D (5 bases each). The CDR3 covers 11 residues. V lost 7 bases, J lost 9 bases, and 12 bases lay in between. The germline V gene encodes CDR1 SNHLY and CDR2 FYNNEI.

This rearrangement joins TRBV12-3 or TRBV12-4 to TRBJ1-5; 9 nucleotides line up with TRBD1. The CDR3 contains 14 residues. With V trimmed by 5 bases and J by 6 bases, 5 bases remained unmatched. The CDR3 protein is CASSAGQGRQPQHF. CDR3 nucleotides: TGTGCCAGCAGTGCCGGACAGGGGCGTCAGCCCCAGCATTTT.

CDR3 bases: TGTGCCAGCAGCTTATCCGGGACAGGGGCCACTGAAGCTTTCTTT. As protein: CASSLSGTGATEAFF. This chain joins TRBV7-2 and TRBJ1-1, with 10 bases fitting TRBD1. The germline gives CDR1 SGHTA, CDR2 FQGNSA. The CDR3 totals 15 residues. The V gene end was trimmed by 2 bases and the J gene end by 4 bases; junction bases not matched to a gene: 4.

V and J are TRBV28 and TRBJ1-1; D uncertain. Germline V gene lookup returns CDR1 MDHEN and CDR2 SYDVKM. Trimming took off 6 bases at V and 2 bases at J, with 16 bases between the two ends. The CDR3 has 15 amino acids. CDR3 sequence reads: CASSYLGKSNTEAFF. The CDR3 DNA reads TGTGCCAGCAGCTATTTAGGTAAATCCAACACTGAAGCTTTCTTT.

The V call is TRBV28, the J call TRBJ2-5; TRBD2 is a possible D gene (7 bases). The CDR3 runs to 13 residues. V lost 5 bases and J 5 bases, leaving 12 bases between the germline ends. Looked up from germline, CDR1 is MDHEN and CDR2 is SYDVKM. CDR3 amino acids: CASSPGGRETQYF. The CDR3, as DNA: TGTGCCAGCAGTCCGGGGGGCAGGGAGACCCAGTACTTC.